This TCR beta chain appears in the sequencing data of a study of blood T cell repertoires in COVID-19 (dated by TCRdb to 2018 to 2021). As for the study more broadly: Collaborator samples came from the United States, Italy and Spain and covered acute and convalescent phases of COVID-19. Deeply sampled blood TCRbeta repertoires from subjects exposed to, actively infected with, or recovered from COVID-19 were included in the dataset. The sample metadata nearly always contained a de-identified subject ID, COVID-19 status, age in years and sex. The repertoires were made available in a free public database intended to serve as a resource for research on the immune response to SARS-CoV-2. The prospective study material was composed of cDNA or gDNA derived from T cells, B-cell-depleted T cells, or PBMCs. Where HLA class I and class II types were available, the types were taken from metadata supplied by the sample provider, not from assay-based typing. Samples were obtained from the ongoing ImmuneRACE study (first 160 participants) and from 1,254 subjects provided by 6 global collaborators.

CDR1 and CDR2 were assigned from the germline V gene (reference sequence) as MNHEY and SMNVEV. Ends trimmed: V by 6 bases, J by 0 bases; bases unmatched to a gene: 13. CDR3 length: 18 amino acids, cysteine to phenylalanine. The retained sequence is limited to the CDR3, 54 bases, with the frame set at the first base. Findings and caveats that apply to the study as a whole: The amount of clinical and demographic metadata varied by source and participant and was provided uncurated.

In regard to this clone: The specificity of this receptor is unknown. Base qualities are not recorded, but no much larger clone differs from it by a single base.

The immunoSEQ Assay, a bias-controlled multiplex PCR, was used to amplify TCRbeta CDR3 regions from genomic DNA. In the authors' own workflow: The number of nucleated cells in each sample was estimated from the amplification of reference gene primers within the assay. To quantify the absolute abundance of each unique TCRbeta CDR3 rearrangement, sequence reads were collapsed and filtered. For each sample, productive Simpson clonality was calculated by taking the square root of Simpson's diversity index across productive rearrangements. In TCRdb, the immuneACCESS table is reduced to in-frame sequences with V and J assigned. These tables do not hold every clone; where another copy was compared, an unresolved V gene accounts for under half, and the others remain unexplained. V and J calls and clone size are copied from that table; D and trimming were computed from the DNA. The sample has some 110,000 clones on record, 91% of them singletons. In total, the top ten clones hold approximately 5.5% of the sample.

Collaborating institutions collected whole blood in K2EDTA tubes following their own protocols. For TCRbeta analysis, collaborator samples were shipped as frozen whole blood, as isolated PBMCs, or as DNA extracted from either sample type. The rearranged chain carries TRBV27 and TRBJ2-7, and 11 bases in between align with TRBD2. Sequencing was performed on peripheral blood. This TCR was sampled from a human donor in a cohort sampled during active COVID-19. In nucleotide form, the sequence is TGTGCCAGCAGCCCCGGGACTAGCGGAAATGGCCCCTCCTACGAGCAGTACTTC. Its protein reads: CASSPGTSGNGPSYEQYF.